These T cell receptor beta chains were read from a single sample in a study of cytomegalovirus exposure and HLA in healthy donors. Profiled with immunoSEQ multiplex PCR; TCRdb holds only in-frame clones, not every one. The sample shows some 110,000 clones, around 75% of them seen only once. The specimen sequenced was PBMCs. Receptors originate from a man aged 35-49 years in good health and CMV-seronegative. Each CDR3 is given with its conserved first and last residue. D genes are given only for firm matches. The size field is filled for only some rows; it gives once, few, many or a size class.

CDR3: CASSLGAGFTDTQYF; DNA: TGCGCCAGCAGCTTGGGGGCGGGGTTCACAGATACGCAGTATTTT; D: -; J: TRBJ2-3; V: TRBV5-1; size: -
CDR3: CASRAYTRDRGTEAFF; DNA: TGTGCCAGCAGAGCCTACACCCGGGACAGGGGAACTGAAGCTTTCTTT; D: TRBD1; J: TRBJ1-1; V: TRBV2; size: -
CDR3: CASGALQETQYF; DNA: TGTGCCAGCGGGGCATTGCAAGAGACCCAGTACTTC; D: -; J: TRBJ2-5; V: TRBV2; size: -
CDR3: CASSEVGSRRYGYTF; DNA: TGTGCCAGCAGTGAAGTGGGCTCCCGAAGGTATGGCTACACCTTC; D: -; J: TRBJ1-2; V: TRBV6-1; size: once
CDR3: CATSREGIGYEQYF; DNA: TGTGCCACCAGCAGAGAAGGCATCGGGTACGAGCAGTACTTC; D: -; J: TRBJ2-7; V: TRBV15; size: -
CDR3: CASSFNRGTGELFF; DNA: TGTGCCAGCAGCTTTAACAGGGGTACCGGGGAGCTGTTTTTT; D: TRBD1; J: TRBJ2-2; V: TRBV13; size: -
CDR3: CASSVGFGGNEQFF; DNA: TGTGCCAGCAGCGTAGGCTTCGGTGGCAATGAGCAGTTCTTC; D: -; J: TRBJ2-1; V: TRBV9; size: -
CDR3: CASSVGEGEKLFF; DNA: TGTGCCAGCAGCGTGGGAGAAGGTGAAAAACTGTTTTTT; D: -; J: TRBJ1-4; V: TRBV9; size: -
CDR3: CASSLSANYGYTF; DNA: TGTGCCAGCAGCTTGTCCGCTAACTATGGCTACACCTTC; D: -; J: TRBJ1-2; V: TRBV5-4; size: -
CDR3: CASNRDRGLGEQYF; DNA: TGTGCCAGTAACCGGGACAGGGGGCTAGGAGAGCAGTACTTC; D: TRBD1; J: TRBJ2-7; V: TRBV6-1; size: -
CDR3: CASSLTLTSGGSQNIQYF; DNA: TGCGCCAGCAGCTTGACATTGACTAGCGGGGGGAGTCAAAACATTCAGTACTTC; D: TRBD2; J: TRBJ2-4; V: TRBV5-1; size: -
CDR3: CASSYSVRGPSGAFF; DNA: TGTGCCAGCAGTTACTCTGTCAGGGGGCCTTCTGGAGCTTTCTTT; D: TRBD1; J: TRBJ1-1; V: TRBV6-6; size: -
CDR3: CASSEDREEAFF; DNA: TGTGCCAGCAGCGAGGACCGGGAGGAGGCTTTCTTT; D: -; J: TRBJ1-1; V: TRBV7-9; size: -
CDR3: CASSTLTGEREKLFF; DNA: TGTGCCAGCAGCACCCTGACAGGGGAACGTGAAAAACTGTTTTTT; D: TRBD1; J: TRBJ1-4; V: TRBV5-6; size: few
CDR3: CASSTGTSGGAYNEQFF; DNA: TGTGCCAGTAGTACCGGGACTAGCGGGGGGGCCTACAATGAGCAGTTCTTC; D: TRBD2; J: TRBJ2-1; V: TRBV19; size: -
CDR3: CASSVFQRSTDTQYF; DNA: TGTGCCAGCAGCGTTTTCCAGCGGAGCACAGATACGCAGTATTTT; D: -; J: TRBJ2-3; V: TRBV9; size: -
CDR3: CASSLEGRGSYNEQFF; DNA: TGTGCCAGCAGCTTAGAAGGGCGGGGGTCTTACAATGAGCAGTTCTTC; D: TRBD2; J: TRBJ2-1; V: TRBV7-3; size: -
CDR3: CSTGTGYEQYF; DNA: TGCAGCACCGGGACAGGTTACGAGCAGTACTTC; D: TRBD1; J: TRBJ2-7; V: TRBV20-1; size: -